Shown below are 7 T cell receptor beta chains from a single sample sequenced in a study of blood T cell repertoires in COVID-19. Some clones are missing from TCRdb's copy, which holds only in-frame ones; the method was immunoSEQ multiplex PCR. The data show more than 200,000 clones, about nine tenths seen once. The sample consisted of PBMCs or T cells enriched from blood (not recorded which). The source is a woman in her 30s with acute COVID-19.

V gene TRBV5-8 combines with J gene TRBJ2-3; TRBD2 matches 15 bases. The CDR3 has 18 amino acids. Per germline, CDR1 SGHTS and CDR2 YDEGEE. V shed 4 bases and J 0 bases; nucleotides not matched to a gene: 6. The CDR3 DNA reads TGTGCCAGCAGCCCGGGACTAGCGGGGGGCTTTAGCACAGATACGCAGTATTTT. Its protein product is CASSPGLAGGFSTDTQYF.

This clone was counted a few times. The chain carries TRBV29-1 and TRBJ2-7, with TRBD2 identical over 9 bases. Germline V CDR1 and CDR2: SQVTM, ANQGSEA. The CDR3 contains 14 residues. The ends lost 6 bases at V and 0 bases at J; junction bases unmatched: 6. The CDR3 bases are TGCAGCGTGGGGGCGGGAGGGAGCTCCTACGAGCAGTACTTC. This sequence encodes CSVGAGGSSYEQYF.

This clone was picked up a small number of times. The chain combines TRBV9 with TRBJ1-2; 7 nucleotides agree with TRBD1. With V trimmed by 0 bases and J by 3 bases, 5 bases remained unmatched. CDR3 size: 15 residues. The germline gives CDR1 SGDLS, CDR2 YYNGEE. The CDR3 loop is CASSVGSGQYYGYTF. CDR3 nucleotide sequence: TGTGCCAGCAGCGTAGGTTCGGGACAGTACTATGGCTACACCTTC.

The genes are TRBV25-1 and TRBJ1-2; no clear D. The CDR3 is made up of 12 amino acids. V was clipped by 3 bases and J by 4 bases, with 6 bases between them. Germline V lookup: CDR1 MGHDK, CDR2 SYGVNS. CDR3 nucleotide sequence: TGTGCCAGCAGTGAGGTCGGCTATGGCTACACCTTC. Translation gives CASSEVGYGYTF.

The chain is built from TRBV6-5 and TRBJ2-7; the D is unclear. The V and J ends lost 10 bases and 0 bases respectively, with 16 bases between them. Germline lookup yields CDR1 MNHEY and CDR2 SVGAGI. This CDR3 region has 14 residues. CDR3 protein: CAILLSYSSYEQYF. The CDR3 coding sequence is TGTGCCATCCTATTAAGCTATAGCTCCTACGAGCAGTACTTC.

The J gene is TRBJ1-4, the V gene TRBV5-4, with D tentatively TRBD1 (5 bases). Germline V gene sequence: CDR1 SGHNT, CDR2 YYREEE (reference sequence). The CDR3 contains 17 residues. Trimming cost V 3 bases and J 2 bases, with 17 bases left between them. The CDR3 region has the DNA TGTGCCAGCAGCTACGGACGAGCCGGACACACTAATGAAAAACTGTTTTTT. It translates to CASSYGRAGHTNEKLFF.

J is TRBJ2-1 and V is TRBV7-6, with D possibly being TRBD2 (7 bases). CDR3 length equals 14 residues. The germline CDR1 and CDR2 sequences are SGHVS and FNYEAQ. V lost 0 bases and J lost 9, with 12 bases in between. CDR3 residues: CASSLAGGQSEQFF. DNA for the CDR3: TGTGCCAGCAGCTTAGCGGGGGGGCAGAGTGAGCAGTTCTTC.